These 21 T cell receptor beta chains came from one sample sequenced in a study of blood T cell repertoires in COVID-19. Measured with immunoSEQ multiplex PCR; TCRdb has only the in-frame clones, and not every one. The sample has around 290,000 clones; approximately 86% are singletons. Sequencing was carried out using peripheral blood. The receptor set was obtained from a woman aged 65 to 85 with COVID-19, enrolled during active disease.

The chain employs TRBV10-3 and TRBJ2-7; 7 nucleotides align to TRBD1. CDR3 length: 12 residues. Germline CDR1 and CDR2: ENHRY and SYGVKD. J lost 3 bases, V lost 7 bases, and 3 bases had no gene match. The CDR3, as DNA: TGTGCCATCAACAGGGGCGGCTACGAGCAGTACTTC. This codes for CAINRGGYEQYF.

The chain uses TRBV18 and TRBJ2-3; D perhaps matches TRBD1 (6 bases). The CDR3 is 16 amino acids. The germline CDR1 and CDR2 sequences are KGHSH and LQKENI. The V end lost 1 base, the J end lost 1 base, and 12 bases lay between the germline ends. The CDR3 nucleotides are TGTGCCAGCTCACCACGGAAAGGGGGAGGCACAGATACGCAGTATTTT. Translated: CASSPRKGGGTDTQYF.

The chain is built from TRBV19 and TRBJ1-2; a weak D match, TRBD1 (6 bases). Trimming left V 2 bases short and J 5 bases short, with 12 bases between. The V gene's germline CDR1 is LNHDA and CDR2 SQIVND (reference sequence). The CDR3 is 14 residues long. The CDR3 DNA reads TGTGCCAGTAGTATAAGGGAGGGACAATATGGCTACACCTTC. This sequence encodes CASSIREGQYGYTF. The variable domain in full, completed from reference TRBV19 and TRBJ1-2, reads DGGITQSPKYLFRKEGQNVTLSCEQNLNHDAMYWYRQDPGQGLRLIYYSQIVNDFQKGDIAEGYSVSREKKESFPLTVTSAQKNPTAFYLCASSIREGQYGYTFGSGTRLTVV.

This sequence joins TRBV19 and TRBJ1-5; 8 nucleotides align to TRBD1. Per germline, CDR1 LNHDA and CDR2 SQIVND (reference sequence). The CDR3 is 15 residues long. With V trimmed by 6 bases and J by 5 bases, 9 bases remained unmatched. The CDR3 loop is CASSYTTGAHQPQHF. CDR3 DNA sequence: TGTGCCAGTAGCTATACGACAGGGGCACATCAGCCCCAGCATTTT. Drawing the rest from reference TRBV19 and TRBJ1-5, the complete variable domain is DGGITQSPKYLFRKEGQNVTLSCEQNLNHDAMYWYRQDPGQGLRLIYYSQIVNDFQKGDIAEGYSVSREKKESFPLTVTSAQKNPTAFYLCASSYTTGAHQPQHFGDGTRLSIL.

The V and J genes are TRBV24-1 and TRBJ1-2; TRBD1 agrees at 7 bases. Germline CDR1 reads KGHDR; CDR2 reads SFDVKD. J was trimmed by 4 bases and V by 4 bases; bases with no gene match: 2. CDR3 length: 13 residues. The CDR3 coding sequence is TGTGCCACCAGTGAAGGACAGGCCTATGGCTACACCTTC. The encoded protein is CATSEGQAYGYTF.

This sequence joins TRBV6-5 and TRBJ2-1, with TRBD1 matching 7 bases. Germline loops: CDR1 MNHEY, CDR2 SVGAGI. The CDR3 runs to 15 residues. The V segment lost 7 bases and the J segment 0 bases; nucleotides outside the gene matches: 6. Here the CDR3 DNA reads TGTGCCAGCACCAAGGGGACAGTCTCCTACAATGAGCAGTTCTTC. Translation gives CASTKGTVSYNEQFF.

The chain carries TRBV12-2 and TRBJ2-2; TRBD2 was called by the table and not checked on the DNA. TRBV12-2 is shown as a pseudogene. This CDR3 has 20 residues. The CDR3 DNA reads TGTGCAAGTCGCTTAGTGGTATCTGGACTAGCGGGGGTGAACACCGGGGAGCTGTTTTTT. Encoded protein: CASRLVVSGLAGVNTGELFF.

There are many counts of this clone. This chain joins TRBV6-2 or TRBV6-3 and TRBJ1-2; D gene uncertain. Trimming stripped 2 bases from V and 3 bases from J, with 22 bases between. Germline CDR1 reads MNHEY; CDR2 reads SVGEGT. This CDR3 has 18 amino acids. CDR3 sequence (DNA): TGTGCCAGCAGTTACCCTCCCACCTTGGTGATCCCGGACTATGGCTACACCTTC. It is translated as CASSYPPTLVIPDYGYTF.

The chain combines TRBV29-1 with TRBJ2-4, with unresolved D. The V end lost 5 bases, the J end lost 6 bases, and 8 bases lay between the germline ends. The germline gives CDR1 SQVTM, CDR2 ANQGSEA. This CDR3 is 11 amino acids long. The DNA for the CDR3 is TGCAGCGTTCGCGAAGCAAACATTCAGTACTTC. Translating gives CSVREANIQYF.

A few counts support this clone. The V gene is TRBV2, the J gene TRBJ2-7, with D uncertain. This CDR3 contains 14 residues. Germline values: CDR1 SNHLY, CDR2 FYNNEI. V was trimmed by 5 bases and J by 3 bases, leaving 14 bases between them. Here the CDR3 reads CASSFRSSVYEQYF. The CDR3 DNA sequence: TGTGCCAGCAGTTTCCGGTCCTCCGTCTACGAGCAGTACTTC.

This rearrangement joins TRBV3-1 (or the pseudogene TRBV3-2) to TRBJ2-7; D gene uncertain. The CDR3 consists of 13 residues. V was cut by 4 bases and J by 6 bases, with 13 bases left in between. Germline CDR1 is LGHDT and CDR2 is YNNKEL (reference sequence). The CDR3 protein is CASSLLGPSEQYF. The CDR3 nucleotides are TGTGCCAGCAGCCTCCTAGGCCCTAGCGAGCAGTACTTC.

The CDR3 region is CASSVGTPNTEAFF. The DNA of the CDR3 is TGTGCCAGCAGCGTCGGGACACCGAACACTGAAGCTTTCTTT. The J gene is TRBJ1-1, the V gene TRBV5-4; TRBD1 might be the D (6 bases). The germline V gene has CDR1 SGHNT and CDR2 YYREEE (reference sequence). The V and J ends lost 4 bases and 1 base respectively, with 11 bases between them. This CDR3 is built from 14 residues.

This chain connects TRBV24-1 to TRBJ2-3; D may be TRBD1 (5 bases). V lost 7 bases, J lost 0 bases, and 10 bases lay in between. Germline V gene data show CDR1 as KGHDR and CDR2 as SFDVKD. CDR3 length: 14 amino acids. The CDR3, as DNA: TGTGCCACCAGCAGGGCGGCTAGCACAGATACGCAGTATTTT. Translation: CATSRAASTDTQYF.

The chain is built from TRBV4-1 and TRBJ1-2; a weak D match, TRBD1 (6 bases). This CDR3 spans 16 amino acids. V was cut by 3 bases and J by 4 bases, with 18 bases left in between. CDR1 is MGHRA and CDR2 is YSYEKL in the germline V gene. CDR3 in amino acids: CASSHILGTPTYGYTF. The DNA of the CDR3 is TGCGCCAGCAGCCATATTCTCGGGACACCAACCTATGGCTACACCTTC.

V usage is TRBV2 and J usage is TRBJ2-7; D perhaps matches TRBD1 (6 bases). The germline CDR1 and CDR2 sequences are SNHLY and FYNNEI. The CDR3 spans 14 residues. V dropped 5 bases and J dropped 4 bases, with 15 bases sitting between them. CDR3 region: CASSYQGTGYEQYF. The CDR3 nucleotides are TGTGCCAGCAGTTACCAGGGGACGGGTTACGAGCAGTACTTC.

The chain has TRBV5-5 and TRBJ2-3, with 10 nucleotides matching TRBD2. The CDR3 totals 15 residues. The V gene's germline CDR1 is SGHKS and CDR2 YYEKEE (reference sequence). J lost 6 bases, V lost 1 base, and 5 bases had no gene match. The CDR3 is CASSLRSGGEDTQYF. CDR3 sequence (DNA): TGTGCCAGCAGCTTGCGGAGCGGGGGGGAGGATACGCAGTATTTT.

The chain carries TRBV6-6 and TRBJ1-5; 9 nucleotides align to TRBD1. The ends lost 7 bases at V and 4 bases at J; junction bases unmatched: 8. CDR1 and CDR2 (germline): MNHNY, SVGAGI (reference sequence). The CDR3 covers 15 residues. The CDR3 nucleotides read TGTGCCAGCACCCGTGAGGGACAGGGTAATCAGCCCCAGCATTTT. This encodes CASTREGQGNQPQHF.

The chain combines TRBV5-6 with TRBJ1-1; 7 nucleotides line up with TRBD1. CDR3 length: 15 residues. Per germline, CDR1 SGHDT and CDR2 YYEEEE. The junction had 6 bases not matched to a gene; V was cut back by 0 bases and J by 4 bases. The CDR3 DNA is TGTGCCAGCAGCTTGGGCCTACAGGGGCTCACTGAAGCTTTCTTT. This encodes CASSLGLQGLTEAFF.

This clone was recorded once. The chain links TRBV5-1 to TRBJ2-2, with D tentatively TRBD1 (6 bases). Germline values: CDR1 SGHRS, CDR2 YFSETQ. With 3 bases removed from V and 4 bases from J, the gap between germline ends came to 10 bases. CDR3 length: 14 amino acids. CDR3: CASSWRTVTGELFF. The CDR3 DNA reads TGCGCCAGCAGCTGGAGGACAGTCACCGGGGAGCTGTTTTTT.

The chain recombines TRBV5-1 with TRBJ1-5; D possibly corresponds to TRBD1 (6 bases). The V and J ends lost 2 bases and 3 bases respectively, with 12 bases between them. Per the germline V gene, CDR1 is SGHRS and CDR2 is YFSETQ. CDR3 length equals 15 residues. The DNA of the CDR3 is TGCGCCAGCAGCTTATCAGGGGCGGTCAATCAGCCCCAGCATTTT. Translated, it gives CASSLSGAVNQPQHF.

The chain carries TRBV28 and TRBJ1-6; possibly TRBD1 for D (6 bases). The CDR3 sequence is 12 residues long. Germline lookup yields CDR1 MDHEN and CDR2 SYDVKM. V was trimmed by 11 bases and J by 7 bases, leaving 12 bases between them. The CDR3 is CALGRGNSPLHF. Written as DNA, the CDR3 is TGTGCCCTGGGCAGGGGCAATTCACCCCTCCACTTT.